What follows are 17 T cell receptor beta chains derived from one specimen sequenced in a study of cytomegalovirus exposure and HLA in healthy donors. PCR primers comprised 60 Vbeta and 13 Jbeta primers. Assay used: immunoSEQ multiplex PCR; TCRdb lists only in-frame clones, some missing. The sample gives roughly 98,000 clones, 65% to 80% of which show up once; around 14% is in the top ten. Material: PBMCs. The receptors derive from a woman aged 70 to 79 in good health and CMV-seropositive.

The genes are TRBV19 and TRBJ2-1; tentative D call: TRBD1 (5 bases). The V end was cut by 5 bases, the J end by 10 bases, with 9 bases between. In germline, CDR1 is LNHDA, CDR2 SQIVND (reference sequence). The CDR3 runs 11 residues. The CDR3 loop is CASSLTAEQFF. CDR3 sequence (DNA): TGTGCCAGTAGTCTGACAGCCGAGCAGTTCTTC.

The chain has TRBV21-1 and TRBJ2-1; the table's D call, TRBD2, was not checked against the DNA. TRBV21-1 is given as a pseudogene. This CDR3 has 16 residues. In DNA, the CDR3 is TGTGCCAGCAGCAATATGGCGGGAGGTCCGGTAGATGAGCAGTTCTTC. As protein: CASSNMAGGPVDEQFF.

This clone appeared a few times. The rearrangement links TRBV5-1 to TRBJ2-1; D is undetermined. The CDR3 length is 15 residues. Germline CDR1 is SGHRS and CDR2 is YFSETQ. Deletions cut 3 bases from V and 15 bases from J, with 25 bases between. In nucleotides, the CDR3 is TGCGCCAGCAGCTATGATCCGTTACGAACATCGTATCTGTTCTTC. Its translation: CASSYDPLRTSYLFF.

The genes are TRBV5-1 and TRBJ2-1, with D unresolved. CDR3 length equals 14 residues. Germline lookup yields CDR1 SGHRS and CDR2 YFSETQ. V was trimmed by 5 bases and J by 5 bases, leaving 14 bases between them. The CDR3 DNA reads as TGCGCCAGCAGGGATAGTTGGGCCCACAATGAGCAGTTCTTC. Translating it yields CASRDSWAHNEQFF.

This clone was recorded only once. The V call is TRBV5-1, the J call TRBJ1-1; TRBD1 matches at 7 bases. The V gene's germline CDR1 is SGHRS and CDR2 YFSETQ. The CDR3 is 14 residues long. V was clipped by 5 bases and J by 5 bases; unmatched bases: 9. CDR3 nucleotide sequence: TGCGCCAGCAGTCCGGGGACAGAGGGGACTGAAGCTTTCTTT. This translates into CASSPGTEGTEAFF. The full variable domain, rest sourced from reference TRBV5-1 and TRBJ1-1, is KAGVTQTPRYLIKTRGQQVTLSCSPISGHRSVSWYQQTPGQGLQFLFEYFSETQRNKGNFPGRFSGRQFSNSRSEMNVSTLELGDSALYLCASSPGTEGTEAFFGQGTRLTVV.

The chain is built from TRBV19 and TRBJ1-5, with D possibly matching TRBD1 (6 bases). This CDR3 spans 14 amino acids. V was clipped by 7 bases and J by 7 bases, with 17 bases between them. Germline CDR1 and CDR2: LNHDA and SQIVND (reference sequence). The CDR3 DNA is TGTGCCAGTACCCTCTTAACAGGGTACCAGCCCCAGCATTTT. Its translation: CASTLLTGYQPQHF.

The chain employs TRBV5-1 and TRBJ2-3; 7 nucleotides match TRBD1. This CDR3 is built from 17 residues. V shed 0 bases, J shed 6 bases, and the junction held 13 bases outside the gene matches. Germline V CDR1 and CDR2: SGHRS, YFSETQ. CDR3: CASSLGGGSGRGDTQYF. The CDR3, as DNA: TGCGCCAGCAGCTTGGGAGGGGGCTCCGGAAGGGGGGATACGCAGTATTTT.

This clone was seen a few times. V and J are TRBV14 and TRBJ2-5, with D perhaps matching TRBD2 (7 bases). The DNA end is more similar to TRBJ2-7, so the J call may be wrong. This CDR3 spans 15 amino acids. Germline lookup yields CDR1 SGHDN and CDR2 FVKESK. The CDR3 region is CASSAWGGGGYEQYF. CDR3 bases: TGTGCCAGCAGCGCCTGGGGGGGCGGAGGCTACGAGCAGTACTTC.

The rearrangement uses TRBV5-4 and TRBJ1-4; a possible D gene is TRBD1 (6 bases). Trimming stripped 0 bases from V and 6 bases from J, with 6 bases between. Germline CDR1 SGHNT, CDR2 YYREEE (reference sequence). This CDR3 has 13 amino acids. CDR3 amino acids: CASSLGQDEKLFF. The CDR3 DNA reads as TGTGCCAGCAGCTTGGGACAGGATGAAAAACTGTTTTTT. The whole variable domain, filled in from reference TRBV5-4 and TRBJ1-4, reads ETGVTQSPTHLIKTRGQQVTLRCSSQSGHNTVSWYQQALGQGPQFIFQYYREEENGRGNFPPRFSGLQFPNYSSELNVNALELDDSALYLCASSLGQDEKLFFGSGTQLSVL.

This chain joins TRBV7-9 and TRBJ1-5; D may be TRBD1 (6 bases). Germline lookup yields CDR1 SEHNR and CDR2 FQNEAQ (reference sequence). This CDR3 has 16 residues. V was trimmed by 5 bases and J by 2 bases, leaving 16 bases between them. The CDR3 here is CASSPDRIRGNQPQHF. CDR3 DNA sequence: TGTGCCAGCAGCCCAGACAGGATAAGGGGCAATCAGCCCCAGCATTTT.

This clone came up a few times. The chain employs TRBV11-2 and TRBJ2-3; 12 bases match TRBD2. J was trimmed by 1 base and V by 5 bases; bases with no gene match: 10. The CDR3 contains 18 residues. Germline CDR1 SGHAT, CDR2 FQNNGV. The CDR3 coding sequence is TGTGCCAGCAGCCGGGGGTCTAGCGGGGGGGCAGGCACAGATACGCAGTATTTT. This codes for CASSRGSSGGAGTDTQYF.

There are a few counts of this clone. The J gene is TRBJ2-1, the V gene TRBV6-1; D unclear. This CDR3 contains 13 residues. Trimming pared 0 bases from V and 11 bases from J, leaving 11 bases between. Per the germline V gene, CDR1 is MNHNS and CDR2 is SASEGT. The CDR3 loop is CASSEALQAKQFF. In DNA form, the CDR3 reads TGTGCCAGCAGTGAAGCGCTTCAGGCGAAGCAGTTCTTC.

The rearrangement uses TRBV5-6 and TRBJ2-1, with D tentatively TRBD1 (5 bases). Germline V gene lookup returns CDR1 SGHDT and CDR2 YYEEEE. The V and J ends lost 0 bases and 0 bases respectively, with 10 bases between them. The CDR3 runs to 16 residues. CDR3 residues: CASSLDWQGSYNEQFF. CDR3 nucleotides: TGTGCCAGCAGCTTGGATTGGCAGGGCTCCTACAATGAGCAGTTCTTC.

The chain uses TRBV19 and TRBJ1-2; no reliable D call. The ends were cut back, 6 bases at V and 2 bases at J, with 16 bases in the middle. The germline V gene encodes CDR1 LNHDA and CDR2 SQIVND (reference sequence). The CDR3 length is 15 residues. The CDR3: CASRISTTKNYGYTF. The CDR3, as DNA: TGTGCCAGTAGAATCAGCACGACAAAGAACTATGGCTACACCTTC.

V gene TRBV18 combines with J gene TRBJ2-2; TRBD1 aligns across 9 bases. Germline V gene sequence: CDR1 KGHSH, CDR2 LQKENI. V dropped 5 bases and J dropped 5; count of bases not matched to a gene: 6. The CDR3 has 15 amino acids. The CDR3 spells CASSSTGQGTGELFF. Written as DNA, the CDR3 is TGTGCCAGCTCATCAACGGGACAGGGAACCGGGGAGCTGTTTTTT.

This clone was found a few times. The gene calls are TRBV5-4 and TRBJ2-3, with D unclear. Trimming cost V 6 bases and J 6 bases, with 8 bases left between them. The germline V gene has CDR1 SGHNT and CDR2 YYREEE (reference sequence). The CDR3 sequence is 11 residues long. The chain's CDR3 is CASTNADTQYF. The DNA for the CDR3 is TGTGCCAGCACCAATGCGGATACGCAGTATTTT. Combining the CDR3 with reference TRBV5-4 and TRBJ2-3 gives the whole variable domain ETGVTQSPTHLIKTRGQQVTLRCSSQSGHNTVSWYQQALGQGPQFIFQYYREEENGRGNFPPRFSGLQFPNYSSELNVNALELDDSALYLCASTNADTQYFGPGTRLTVL.

This chain joins TRBV10-3 and TRBJ2-5; no reliable D call. Germline CDR1 reads ENHRY; CDR2 reads SYGVKD. The CDR3 consists of 15 residues. The germline V and J ends were trimmed by 2 bases and 2 bases, with 12 bases remaining between them. For the CDR3, the DNA is TGTGCCATCAGTGAGGGTGCTCTATCTCAAGAGACCCAGTACTTC. Its translation: CAISEGALSQETQYF.